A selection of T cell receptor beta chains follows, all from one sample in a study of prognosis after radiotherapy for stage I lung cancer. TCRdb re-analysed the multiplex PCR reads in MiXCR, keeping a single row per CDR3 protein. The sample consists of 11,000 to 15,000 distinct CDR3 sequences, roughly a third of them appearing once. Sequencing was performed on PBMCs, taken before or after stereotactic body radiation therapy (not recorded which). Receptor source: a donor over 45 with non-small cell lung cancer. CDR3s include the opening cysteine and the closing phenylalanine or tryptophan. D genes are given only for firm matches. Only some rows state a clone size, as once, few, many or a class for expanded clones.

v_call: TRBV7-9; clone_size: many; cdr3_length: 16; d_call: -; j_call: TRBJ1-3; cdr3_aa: CASSLVRTDYGNTIYF; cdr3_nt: TGTGCCAGCAGCTTAGTACGGACGGATTATGGAAACACCATATATTTT
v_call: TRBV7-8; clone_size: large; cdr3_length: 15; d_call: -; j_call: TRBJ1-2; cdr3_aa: CASSPAGNSNYGYTF; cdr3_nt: TGTGCCAGCAGTCCCGCAGGGAATTCTAACTATGGCTACACCTTC
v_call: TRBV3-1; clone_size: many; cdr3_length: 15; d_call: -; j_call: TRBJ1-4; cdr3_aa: CASSPIPAGNEKLFF; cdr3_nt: TGTGCCAGCAGCCCTATCCCGGCAGGGAATGAAAAACTGTTTTTT
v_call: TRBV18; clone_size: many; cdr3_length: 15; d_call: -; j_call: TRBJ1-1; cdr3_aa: CASSPRAGENTEAFF; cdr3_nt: TGTGCCAGCTCACCACGGGCAGGGGAGAACACTGAAGCTTTCTTT
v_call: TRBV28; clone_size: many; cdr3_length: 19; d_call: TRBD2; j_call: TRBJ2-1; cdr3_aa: CASSFLRLRLAATYNEQFF; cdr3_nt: TGTGCCAGCAGTTTTCTTCGGCTCAGACTAGCGGCTACCTACAATGAGCAGTTCTTC
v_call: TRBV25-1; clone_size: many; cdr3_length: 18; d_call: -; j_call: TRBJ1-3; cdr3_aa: CASSEIAGWDNSGNTIYF; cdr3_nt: TGTGCCAGCAGTGAGATAGCAGGGTGGGACAACTCTGGAAACACCATATATTTT
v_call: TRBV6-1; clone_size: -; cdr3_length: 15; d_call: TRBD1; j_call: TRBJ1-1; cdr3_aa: CASTTGQGSFYEAFF; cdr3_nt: TGTGCCAGCACCACGGGACAGGGGAGTTTTTATGAAGCTTTCTTT
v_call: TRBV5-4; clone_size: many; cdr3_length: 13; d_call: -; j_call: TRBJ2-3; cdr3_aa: CASSSPDTDTQYF; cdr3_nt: TGTGCCAGCAGCTCGCCTGACACAGATACGCAGTATTTT
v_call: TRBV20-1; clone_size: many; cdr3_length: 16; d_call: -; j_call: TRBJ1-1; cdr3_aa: CSATLFGETLNTEAFF; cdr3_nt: TGCAGTGCTACGCTCTTCGGTGAGACACTGAACACTGAAGCTTTCTTT
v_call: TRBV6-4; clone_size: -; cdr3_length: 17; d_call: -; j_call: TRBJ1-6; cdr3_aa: CASSEWGGEGMNSPHNF; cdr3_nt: TGTGCCAGCAGTGAATGGGGAGGTGAGGGGATGAATTCACCCCACAACTTT
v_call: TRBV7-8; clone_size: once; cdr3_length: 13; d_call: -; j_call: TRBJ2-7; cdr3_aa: CASRTAPVYEQYF; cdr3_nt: TGTGCCAGCAGAACCGCACCCGTATACGAGCAGTACTTC
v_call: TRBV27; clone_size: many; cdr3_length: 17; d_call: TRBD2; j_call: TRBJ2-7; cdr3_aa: CASSPLTSGGPSYEQYF; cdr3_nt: TGTGCCAGCAGCCCACTGACTAGCGGAGGACCCTCTTATGAGCAGTACTTC
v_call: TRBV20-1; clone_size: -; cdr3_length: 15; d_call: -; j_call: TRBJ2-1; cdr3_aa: CSACSSVSFYNEQFF; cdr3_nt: TGCAGTGCTTGTTCTTCTGTCTCATTTTACAATGAGCAGTTCTTC
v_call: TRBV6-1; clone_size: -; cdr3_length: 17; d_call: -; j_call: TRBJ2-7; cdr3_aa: CASSIEIGLGKSYEQYF; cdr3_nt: TGTGCCAGCAGCATAGAAATCGGGCTAGGCAAAAGCTACGAGCAGTACTTC
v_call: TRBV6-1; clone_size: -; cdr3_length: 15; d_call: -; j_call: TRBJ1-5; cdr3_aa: CASSLSHGPSQPQHF; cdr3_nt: TGTGCCAGCAGCCTTTCGCACGGACCGAGTCAGCCCCAGCATTTT
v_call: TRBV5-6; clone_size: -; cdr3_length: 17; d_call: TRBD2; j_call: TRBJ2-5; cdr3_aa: CASSRYGTSGGKETQYF; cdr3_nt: TGTGCCAGCAGCCGCTACGGGACTAGCGGGGGGAAAGAGACCCAGTACTTC
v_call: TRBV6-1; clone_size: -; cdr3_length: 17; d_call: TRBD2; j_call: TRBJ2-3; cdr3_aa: CASSERASGGFADTQYF; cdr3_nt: TGTGCCAGCAGTGAACGGGCTAGCGGGGGCTTCGCAGATACGCAGTATTTT
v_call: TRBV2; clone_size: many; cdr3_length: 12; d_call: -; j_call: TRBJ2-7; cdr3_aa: CASSSTDYEQYF; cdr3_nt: TGTGCCAGCAGTTCCACAGACTACGAGCAGTACTTC
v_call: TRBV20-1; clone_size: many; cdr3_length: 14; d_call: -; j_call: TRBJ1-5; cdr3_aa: CSARDLAEVAPQHF; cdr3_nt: TGCAGTGCTAGAGATCTGGCGGAGGTCGCGCCCCAGCATTTT
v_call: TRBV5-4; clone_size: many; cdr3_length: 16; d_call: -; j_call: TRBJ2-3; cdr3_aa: CASSLAGLSGKDTQYF; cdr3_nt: TGTGCCAGCAGCTTGGCGGGACTTTCAGGGAAAGATACGCAGTATTTT
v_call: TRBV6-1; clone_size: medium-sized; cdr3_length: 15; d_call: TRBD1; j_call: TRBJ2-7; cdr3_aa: CASTLTGTGSYEQYF; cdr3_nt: TGTGCCAGCACCCTGACCGGGACAGGGAGCTACGAGCAGTACTTC
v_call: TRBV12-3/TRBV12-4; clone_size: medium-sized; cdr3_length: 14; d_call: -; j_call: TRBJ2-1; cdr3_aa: CASSGPRSYNEQFF; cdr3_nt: TGTGCCAGCAGTGGGCCCAGGTCCTACAATGAGCAGTTCTTC
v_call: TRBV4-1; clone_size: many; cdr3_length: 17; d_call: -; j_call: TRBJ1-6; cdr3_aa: CASSSTILALSGSPLHF; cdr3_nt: TGCGCCAGCAGCTCCACCATACTGGCCCTCTCGGGTTCACCCCTCCACTTT
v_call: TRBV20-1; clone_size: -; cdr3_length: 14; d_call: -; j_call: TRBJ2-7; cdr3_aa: CSAALVYTGYEQYF; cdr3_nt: TGCAGTGCTGCTTTAGTTTACACTGGCTACGAGCAGTACTTC
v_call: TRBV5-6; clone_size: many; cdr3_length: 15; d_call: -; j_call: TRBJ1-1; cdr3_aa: CASSLLGAPNTEAFF; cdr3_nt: TGTGCCAGCAGCTTGCTGGGGGCTCCGAACACTGAAGCTTTCTTT
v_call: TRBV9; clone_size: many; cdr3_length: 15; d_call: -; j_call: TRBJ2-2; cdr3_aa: CASSVGGVNTGELFF; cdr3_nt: TGTGCCAGCAGCGTAGGGGGGGTTAACACCGGGGAGCTGTTTTTT
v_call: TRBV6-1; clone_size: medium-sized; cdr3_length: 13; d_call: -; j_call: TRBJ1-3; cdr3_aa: CASRQFSGNTIYF; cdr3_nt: TGTGCCAGCAGGCAGTTCTCTGGAAACACCATATATTTT
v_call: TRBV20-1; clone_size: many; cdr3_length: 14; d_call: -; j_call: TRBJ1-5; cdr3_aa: CGSGGLGSNQPQHF; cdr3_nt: TGCGGCTCGGGAGGGCTGGGGAGCAATCAGCCCCAGCATTTT
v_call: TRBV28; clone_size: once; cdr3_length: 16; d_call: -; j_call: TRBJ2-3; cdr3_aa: CDSSLGDRGLTDTQYF; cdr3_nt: TGTGACAGCAGTTTGGGTGACCGAGGCTTGACAGATACGCAGTATTTT
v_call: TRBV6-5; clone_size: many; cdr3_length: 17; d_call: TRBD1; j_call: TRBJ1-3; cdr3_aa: CASSYRGQGARGNTIYF; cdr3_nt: TGTGCCAGCAGTTACAGGGGACAGGGGGCGCGGGGAAACACCATATATTTT
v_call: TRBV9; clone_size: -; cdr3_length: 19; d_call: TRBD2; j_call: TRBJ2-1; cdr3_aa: CESSAEGNSLAGGANEQFF; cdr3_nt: TGTGAAAGCAGCGCAGAGGGGAACTCCTTGGCGGGAGGAGCCAATGAGCAGTTCTTC
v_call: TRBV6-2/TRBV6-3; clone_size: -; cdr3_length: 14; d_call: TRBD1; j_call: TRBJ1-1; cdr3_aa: CASIWGQKNTEAFF; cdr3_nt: TGTGCCAGCATTTGGGGACAGAAGAACACTGAAGCTTTTTTT
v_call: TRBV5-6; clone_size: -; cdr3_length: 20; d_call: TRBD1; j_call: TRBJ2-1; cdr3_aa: CASSPMVRDRGQSSYNEQFF; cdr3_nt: TGTGCCAGCAGCCCCATGGTCCGGGACAGGGGGCAAAGCTCCTACAATGAGCAGTTCTTC
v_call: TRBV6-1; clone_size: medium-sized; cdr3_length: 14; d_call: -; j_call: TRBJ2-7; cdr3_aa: CASIQGSGAYEQYF; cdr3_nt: TGTGCCAGCATTCAGGGTTCGGGGGCCTACGAGCAGTACTTC
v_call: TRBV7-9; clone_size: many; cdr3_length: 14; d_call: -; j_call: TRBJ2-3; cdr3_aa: CASSLRQGADTQYF; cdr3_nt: TGTGCCAGCAGCTTACGGCAGGGAGCAGATACGCAGTATTTT
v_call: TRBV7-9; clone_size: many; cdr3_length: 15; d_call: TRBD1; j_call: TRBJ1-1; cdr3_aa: CASSSRSGQGAEAFF; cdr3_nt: TGTGCCAGCAGCTCCAGATCCGGACAGGGGGCTGAAGCTTTCTTT
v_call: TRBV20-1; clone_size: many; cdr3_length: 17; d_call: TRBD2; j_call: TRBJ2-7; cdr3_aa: CSARPIAGGFSTYEQYF; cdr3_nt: TGCAGTGCTAGACCTATAGCGGGGGGGTTCTCTACCTACGAGCAGTACTTC
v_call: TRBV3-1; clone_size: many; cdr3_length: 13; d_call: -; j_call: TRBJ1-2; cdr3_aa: CASSQDLVGGYTF; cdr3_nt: TGTGCCAGCAGCCAAGATTTGGTTGGCGGCTACACCTTC